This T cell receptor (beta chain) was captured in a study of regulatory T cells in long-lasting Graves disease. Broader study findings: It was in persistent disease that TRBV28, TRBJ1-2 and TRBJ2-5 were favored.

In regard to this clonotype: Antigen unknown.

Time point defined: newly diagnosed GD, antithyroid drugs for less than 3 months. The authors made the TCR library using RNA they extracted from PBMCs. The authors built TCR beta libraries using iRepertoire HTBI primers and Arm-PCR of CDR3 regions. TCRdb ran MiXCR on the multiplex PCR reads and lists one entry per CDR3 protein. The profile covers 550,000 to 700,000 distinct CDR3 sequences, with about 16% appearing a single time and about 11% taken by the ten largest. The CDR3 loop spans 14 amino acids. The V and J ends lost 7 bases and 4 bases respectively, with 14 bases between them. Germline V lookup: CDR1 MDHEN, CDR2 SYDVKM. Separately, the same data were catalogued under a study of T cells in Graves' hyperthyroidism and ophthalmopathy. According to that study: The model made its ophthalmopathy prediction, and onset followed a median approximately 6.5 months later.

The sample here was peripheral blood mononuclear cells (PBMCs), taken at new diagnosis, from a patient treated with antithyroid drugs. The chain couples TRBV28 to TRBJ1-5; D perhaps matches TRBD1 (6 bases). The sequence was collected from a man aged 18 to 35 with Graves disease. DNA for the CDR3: TGTGCCAGCATCCGCGAAGGGGGGAATCAGCCCCAGCATTTT. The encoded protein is CASIREGGNQPQHF.